This T cell receptor (beta chain) was obtained from a study of CD8 T cells in ankylosing spondylitis. Broader study findings: Disease-linked clones were reportedly significantly enriched in matched ankylosing spondylitis synovial fluid. Within ankylosing spondylitis blood, a TCR beta motif made up of roughly eight highly homologous variants appeared to be characteristic.

With 5 bases removed from V and 7 bases from J, the gap between germline ends came to 17 bases. Germline CDR1 and CDR2: MDHEN and SYDVKM. This CDR3 is built from 15 residues. Generation of TCR beta libraries employed quantitative 5'-RACE incorporating molecular barcodes. MiXCR, applied by TCRdb to the 5' RACE reads, yields one record per CDR3 protein. Found here are 100,000 to 150,000 distinct CDR3 sequences, about 6.5% of them singletons; the top ten hold 10% to 15%. This clonotype was counted ten times or more. The antigen is undetermined. The V and J genes are TRBV28 and TRBJ1-4; no firm D call. The receptor was isolated from a male donor with ankylosing spondylitis or in good health (not recorded which). Material: blood, either unsorted or a sorted T cell fraction (not recorded which). DNA for the CDR3: TGTGCCAGCAGTCTATCGGGAGGGATAATTGAAAAACTGTTTTTT. Translated, it gives CASSLSGGIIEKLFF. The whole variable domain, filled in from reference TRBV28 and TRBJ1-4, reads DVKVTQSSRYLVKRTGEKVFLECVQDMDHENMFWYRQDPGLGLRLIYFSYDVKMKEKGDIPEGYSVSREKKERFSLILESASTNQTSMYLCASSLSGGIIEKLFFGSGTQLSVL.